Listed below are T cell receptor beta chains from one sample, sequenced in a study of blood T cell repertoires in COVID-19. The assay was immunoSEQ multiplex PCR, and TCRdb's table has in-frame clones only and misses some. The data contain over 300,000 clones, around 85% of them singletons. The sequenced material came from peripheral blood. These receptor sequences come from a human donor in a cohort sampled during active COVID-19. Each CDR3 is given with its conserved first and last residue. Fields, in order: V gene, D gene, J gene, clone size, CDR3 protein, CDR3 DNA. A D gene is named only where the DNA matches it firmly. Size values are once, few and many counts, or a class for expanded clones, and some rows have none.

TRBV19	.	TRBJ2-7	.	CASSITTSYEQYF	TGTGCCAGTAGTATAACGACTAGCTACGAGCAGTACTTC
TRBV30	.	TRBJ1-3	.	CAWSIDRSTPLLSGNTIYF	TGTGCCTGGAGTATTGACAGGAGTACCCCTTTACTTTCTGGAAACACCATATATTTT
TRBV7-3	.	TRBJ2-2	.	CASSPRSLALNTGELFF	TGTGCCAGCAGCCCAAGGTCGCTAGCGTTAAACACCGGGGAGCTGTTTTTT
TRBV3-1/TRBV3-2	TRBD1	TRBJ1-2	.	CASSHLPGQDYGYTF	TGTGCCAGCAGCCATCTCCCGGGACAGGACTATGGCTACACCTTC
TRBV5-8	TRBD1	TRBJ1-2	.	CASSLGQGRFGYGYTF	TGTGCCAGCAGCCTGGGACAGGGAAGGTTTGGCTATGGCTACACCTTC
TRBV12-5	.	TRBJ1-2	.	CASGPHTEGNYGYTF	TGTGCTAGTGGTCCACACACTGAGGGTAACTATGGCTACACCTTC
TRBV6-5	.	TRBJ2-4	.	CASSYGRSLAKNIQYF	TGTGCCAGCAGTTACGGGCGATCTCTAGCCAAAAACATTCAGTACTTC
TRBV18	.	TRBJ2-2	.	CASSRDKETGELFF	TGTGCCAGCTCTAGGGACAAAGAGACCGGGGAGCTGTTTTTT
TRBV15	.	TRBJ2-4	.	CATSRPKAQVWGSGNIQYF	TGTGCCACCAGCAGACCCAAGGCACAGGTCTGGGGATCGGGAAACATTCAGTACTTC
TRBV10-2	.	TRBJ2-5	.	CASSLTGRETQYF	TGCGCCAGCAGCCTTACAGGGAGAGAGACCCAGTACTTC
TRBV10-2	.	TRBJ1-6	.	CASSGQYNSPLHF	TGCGCCAGCAGTGGGCAGTATAATTCACCCCTCCACTTT
TRBV29-1	.	TRBJ2-7	.	CSARDNSYEQYF	TGCAGCGCCCGGGACAACTCCTACGAGCAGTACTTC
TRBV6-5	.	TRBJ2-7	.	CASAETEYEQYF	TGTGCCAGCGCTGAGACAGAGTACGAGCAGTACTTC
TRBV5-6	TRBD1	TRBJ2-7	.	CASSDSALGQLYPYEQYF	TGTGCCAGCAGTGATTCCGCCCTGGGACAGTTATACCCCTACGAGCAGTACTTC
TRBV5-4	.	TRBJ2-3	.	CASSRDHTQYF	TGTGCCAGCAGCCGCGATCATACGCAGTATTTT
TRBV5-5	.	TRBJ1-5	.	CASSLEGGWSNQPQHF	TGTGCCAGCAGCTTGGAGGGAGGGTGGAGCAATCAGCCCCAGCATTTT
TRBV10-2	.	TRBJ2-5	.	CATEGGLQETQYF	TGCGCCACTGAGGGCGGCCTGCAAGAGACCCAGTACTTC
TRBV3-1/TRBV3-2	.	TRBJ1-4	once	CASSQEGAPNEKLFF	TGTGCCAGCAGCCAAGAGGGGGCGCCTAATGAAAAACTGTTTTTT
TRBV5-5	.	TRBJ1-1	many	CASSLTGGSTEAFF	TGTGCCAGCAGCTTGACGGGGGGAAGCACTGAAGCTTTCTTT
TRBV11-3	.	TRBJ2-3	.	CASSLGRGTDTQYF	TGTGCCAGCAGCTTGGGTCGGGGCACAGATACGCAGTATTTT
TRBV12-3/TRBV12-4	.	TRBJ2-4	.	CASSPTPGVQYF	TGTGCCAGCAGTCCCACCCCGGGGGTTCAGTACTTC
TRBV5-5	.	TRBJ1-2	.	CASREGGYGYTF	TGTGCCAGCCGGGAAGGAGGCTATGGCTACACCTTC
TRBV4-2	.	TRBJ1-2	.	CASSQEIGTANYGYTF	TGTGCCAGCAGCCAAGAAATCGGAACAGCTAACTATGGCTACACCTTC
TRBV19	.	TRBJ2-2	.	CASSIDGWGRGRTGELFF	TGTGCCAGTAGTATAGATGGATGGGGCAGGGGCCGCACCGGGGAGCTGTTTTTT
TRBV3-1/TRBV3-2	TRBD1	TRBJ2-1	.	CASSRKRDRGSYNEQFF	TGTGCCAGCAGCCGAAAACGGGACAGGGGCTCCTACAATGAGCAGTTCTTC
TRBV7-9	.	TRBJ1-1	once	CASSLLQGNTEAFF	TGTGCCAGCAGCTTGCTACAGGGGAACACTGAAGCTTTCTTT
TRBV7-9	TRBD1	TRBJ2-1	.	CASSLGQGDNEQFF	TGTGCCAGCAGCTTAGGACAGGGGGACAATGAGCAGTTCTTC
TRBV5-1	.	TRBJ2-3	.	CASSLWARFDGSTDTQYF	TGCGCCAGCAGCTTGTGGGCCCGGTTCGACGGAAGCACAGATACGCAGTATTTT
TRBV30	.	TRBJ1-2	.	CAWNGRGGVAF	TGTGCCTGGAACGGCCGGGGTGGGGTGGCGTTC
TRBV7-6	.	TRBJ1-3	few	CASSLFDILSGNTIYF	TGTGCCAGCAGCCTCTTCGACATCCTCTCTGGAAACACCATATATTTT
TRBV19	.	TRBJ2-7	.	CASSIETGSSYEQYF	TGTGCCAGTAGTATAGAAACAGGGAGCTCCTACGAGCAGTACTTC
TRBV5-1	TRBD1	TRBJ1-6	.	CASSLVQGGRSPLHF	TGCGCCAGCAGCTTGGTTCAGGGGGGAAGGTCACCCCTCCACTTT
TRBV5-1	.	TRBJ2-5	.	CASSRGGFEETQYF	TGCGCCAGCTCGAGGGGGGGCTTTGAAGAGACCCAGTACTTC
TRBV6-5	.	TRBJ1-6	.	CASRTGLSPLHF	TGTGCCAGCAGAACCGGGTTATCACCCCTCCACTTT
TRBV12-5	.	TRBJ1-4	.	CASGSGTANEKLFF	TGTGCTAGTGGTTCCGGGACTGCGAATGAAAAACTGTTTTTT
TRBV4-1	TRBD1	TRBJ1-4	.	CASSQTGTGNEKLFF	TGCGCCAGCAGCCAAACGGGGACAGGAAATGAAAAACTGTTTTTT
TRBV19	.	TRBJ1-2	.	CASSLTRVRNYGYTF	TGTGCCAGTAGTCTGACCCGGGTCCGTAACTATGGCTACACCTTC
TRBV27	TRBD1	TRBJ1-2	.	CASSSLTGVDYGYTF	TGTGCCAGCAGTTCCCTGACAGGGGTCGACTATGGCTACACCTTC
TRBV6-5	.	TRBJ1-1	once	CASSSSDTTNTEAFF	TGTGCCAGCAGTTCATCGGACACCACGAACACTGAAGCTTTCTTT
TRBV14	TRBD1	TRBJ1-4	.	CASSLRDRVKLFF	TGTGCCAGCAGCTTGCGGGACAGGGTAAAACTGTTTTTT
TRBV5-1	.	TRBJ1-5	.	CASSLDVGGNQPQHF	TGCGCCAGCAGCTTGGACGTCGGGGGCAATCAGCCCCAGCATTTT